The source of this T cell receptor (beta chain) is a study of shared clonotypes between healthy human individuals. Study conclusions and caveats: Clonotype sharing among donors was thought likely to change with sequencing depth.

As regards this clone: Its antigen is as yet unknown. At one of its ends the junction is not consistent with the germline gene, which may arise from a read error.

In the original analysis: Junction-only immunoSEQ sequences carried no quality scores, so filtering differed. Generated by immunoSEQ multiplex PCR, the TCRdb table keeps only in-frame clones and is missing some. From that table come the V and J calls and clone size; the DNA was used to work out D and trimming. The table lists about 2 million clones, roughly 95% of them singletons, with 0.13% in the top ten. This CDR3 contains 13 residues. The germline V gene has CDR1 SSHAT and CDR2 FNYEAQ (reference sequence). The chain links TRBV7-7 to TRBJ2-1, with D uncertain. Sequencing used naive CD4+ T cells sorted from blood. Subset given: CD45RA+ positively selected. The origin of this receptor is a man between 18 and 29 years old in good health. CDR3 protein: CASSPNNGAEQFF. CDR3 coding DNA: TGTGCTAGCAGCCCAAACAATGGCGCTGAGCAGTTCTTC.